These 23 T cell receptor beta chains were sequenced from one sample in a study of CD8+CD57+ T cells in acquired aplastic anemia. Investigators profiled TCR beta VDJ and CDR3 from genomic DNA template. TCRdb reprocessed the reads via MiXCR and lists one record per CDR3 protein. The table lists roughly 180,000 distinct CDR3 sequences, about three fifths of them singletons. Material for sequencing was sorted CD4+, CD8+, or CD8+CD57+ T cells (not recorded which) from PBMCs. These receptors all stem from a human donor with severe aplastic anemia or a healthy control (not recorded which).

The gene calls are TRBV7-6 and TRBJ2-2, with D hard to call. Germline assignment: CDR1 SGHVS and CDR2 FNYEAQ. The ends were cut back, 7 bases at V and 7 bases at J, with 7 bases in the middle. The CDR3 extends over 11 amino acids. The CDR3 region has the DNA TGTGCCAGCAAGCTTAGCGGGGAGCTGTTTTTT. This codes for CASKLSGELFF.

The chain joins TRBV19 to TRBJ2-6; either TRBD1 or TRBD2 may fit D (5 bases each). Germline CDR1 is LNHDA and CDR2 is SQIVND (reference sequence). V was shortened by 4 bases and J by 5 bases, with 12 bases between the two germline ends. The length of the CDR3 is 15 residues. The CDR3 sequence: CASSRSWGRANVLTF. CDR3 sequence (DNA): TGTGCCAGTAGTAGGTCCTGGGGACGGGCCAACGTCCTGACTTTC.

This clonotype was recorded many times. The rearrangement uses TRBV4-1 and TRBJ2-7; 7 bases are a match to TRBD1. The CDR3 has 16 amino acids. Germline V gene sequence: CDR1 MGHRA, CDR2 YSYEKL. J gave up 3 bases and V 0 bases, and 8 bases lay outside the gene matches. The CDR3 DNA reads TGCGCCAGCAGCCAAGATCCCGGGACAGCTTACTACGAGCAGTACTTC. Its protein is CASSQDPGTAYYEQYF.

This chain connects TRBV7-8 to TRBJ1-5; D is uncertain. The V end was cut by 4 bases, the J end by 4 bases, with 11 bases between. The CDR3 is 14 residues long. The germline gives CDR1 SGHVS, CDR2 FQNEAQ. The CDR3 region has the DNA TGTGCCAGCAGCTCATCAGGAGGTAATCAGCCCCAGCATTTT. This encodes CASSSSGGNQPQHF.

This clonotype showed up just a few times. For the CDR3, the DNA is TGTGCCAGCAGCTCCCCGGACAGACAGTCTCAAGAGACCCAGTACTTC. It specifies CASSSPDRQSQETQYF. The V gene is TRBV7-9, the J gene TRBJ2-5; possible D gene TRBD1, 6 bases. The germline gives CDR1 SEHNR, CDR2 FQNEAQ (reference sequence). With 4 bases removed from V and 2 bases from J, the gap between germline ends came to 17 bases. The CDR3 covers 16 residues.

The chain uses TRBV12-3 or TRBV12-4 and TRBJ1-1; possibly TRBD1 for D (5 bases). This CDR3 contains 12 residues. Trimming removed 0 bases from V and 13 bases from J, with 12 bases in between. The CDR3 DNA reads as TGTGCCAGCAGTTTAGCCATCCCACAGGATTTCTTT. Translated: CASSLAIPQDFF.

The J gene is TRBJ2-5, the V gene TRBV7-6; 12 nucleotides agree with TRBD2. V shed 5 bases and J 9 bases; nucleotides not matched to a gene: 10. CDR1 and CDR2 from the germline V gene are SGHVS and FNYEAQ. The CDR3 contains 15 residues. The CDR3 region has the DNA TGTGCCAGCAGCGCCCAGGGGCTAGCGGGGGGGGCCCAGTACTTC. Its protein is CASSAQGLAGGAQYF.

This sequence joins TRBV19 and TRBJ1-5, with unresolved D. The CDR3 loop spans 13 amino acids. The V gene lost 1 base and the J gene lost 4 bases, with 5 bases spanning the gap. The germline V gene has CDR1 LNHDA and CDR2 SQIVND (reference sequence). CDR3 nucleotides: TGTGCCAGTAGTATAGGGGTGAATCAGCCCCAGCATTTT. It codes for CASSIGVNQPQHF.

The V and J genes are TRBV10-3 and TRBJ1-1; D remains unclear. This CDR3 is 14 amino acids long. Germline lookup yields CDR1 ENHRY and CDR2 SYGVKD. The ends were cut back, 0 bases at V and 2 bases at J, with 7 bases in the middle. The CDR3 reads CAISESLGNTEAFF. Here the CDR3 DNA reads TGTGCCATCAGTGAGTCTTTGGGAAACACTGAAGCTTTCTTT.

V gene TRBV10-3 combines with J gene TRBJ1-2; tentatively, D is TRBD1 (5 bases). Trimming left V 4 bases short and J 4 bases short, with 10 bases between. The germline CDR1 and CDR2 sequences are ENHRY and SYGVKD. This CDR3 region has 13 residues. CDR3 nucleotides: TGTGCCATCAGTGTGGCGAGGGGCTATGGCTACACCTTC. Translating gives CAISVARGYGYTF.

This clonotype was seen once. The CDR3 loop reads CASTRGGGYEQYF. The CDR3 DNA reads as TGTGCCAGCACCCGGGGGGGCGGTTACGAGCAGTACTTC. The genes are TRBV7-9 and TRBJ2-7; TRBD2 agrees at 8 bases. V trimming: 7 bases; J trimming: 4 bases; junction bases outside the gene matches: 6. The V gene's germline CDR1 is SEHNR and CDR2 FQNEAQ (reference sequence). This CDR3 has 13 residues.

The V call is TRBV7-2, the J call TRBJ2-2; a possible D gene is TRBD2 (6 bases). Trimming removed 0 bases at V and 6 bases at J, with 8 bases between. The germline CDR1 and CDR2 sequences are SGHTA and FQGNSA. The CDR3 runs 14 residues. CDR3 sequence reads: CASSLAGEAGELFF. The CDR3 nucleotides read TGTGCCAGCAGCTTAGCGGGGGAGGCCGGGGAGCTGTTTTTT. Full variable domain (remainder filled in from reference TRBV7-2 and TRBJ2-2): GAGVSQSPSNKVTEKGKDVELRCDPISGHTALYWYRQSLGQGLEFLIYFQGNSAPDKSGLPSDRFSAERTGGSVSTLTIQRTQQEDSAVYLCASSLAGEAGELFFGEGSRLTVL.

This chain links TRBV19 with TRBJ2-3; D remains ambiguous. Germline assignment: CDR1 LNHDA and CDR2 SQIVND (reference sequence). V was clipped by 8 bases and J by 2 bases, with 11 bases between them. CDR3 length: 13 residues. The CDR3 is CASRLMYTDTQYF. The CDR3 DNA follows: TGTGCCAGTCGTTTGATGTACACAGATACGCAGTATTTT.

In this sample, this clonotype turned up a few times. This chain connects TRBV5-1 to TRBJ2-1; D is uncertain. Germline V CDR1 and CDR2: SGHRS, YFSETQ. The CDR3 runs to 15 residues. Trimming shortened V by 6 bases and J by 0 bases, and 13 bases separated the two germline ends. The CDR3 is CASTPGRSSYNEQFF. The CDR3 nucleotides are TGCGCCAGCACCCCCGGGCGGAGCTCCTACAATGAGCAGTTCTTC.

The rearrangement links TRBV20-1 to TRBJ2-5; D might be TRBD2 (5 bases). Germline V gene data show CDR1 as DFQATT and CDR2 as SNEGSKA (reference sequence). CDR3 size: 12 residues. Trimming pared 6 bases from V and 4 bases from J, leaving 12 bases between. The CDR3 region has the DNA TGCAGTGCCACTTCGGGGTCAGAGACCCAGTACTTC. Translation: CSATSGSETQYF.

The chain carries TRBV6-6 and TRBJ2-5; weak D call: TRBD2 (5 bases). Germline CDR1 is MNHNY and CDR2 is SVGAGI (reference sequence). With 6 bases removed from V and 0 bases from J, the gap between germline ends came to 14 bases. This CDR3 contains 15 residues. The CDR3 protein is CASSNARLNQETQYF. CDR3 nucleotides: TGTGCCAGCAGCAACGCTCGACTAAACCAAGAGACCCAGTACTTC.

The genes are TRBV20-1 and TRBJ1-2; D is perhaps TRBD1 (6 bases). V gave up 7 bases and J gave up 4 bases, with 16 bases separating them. The CDR3 spans 13 residues. CDR1 is DFQATT, CDR2 SNEGSKA, per germline (reference sequence). CDR3 sequence: CSEDREGGYGYTF. The CDR3 DNA is TGCAGTGAAGACCGGGAAGGGGGCTATGGCTACACCTTC.

This clonotype was detected only a few times. CDR3: CSASSPRGGTYEQYF. Here the CDR3 DNA reads TGCAGTGCTAGTTCCCCCAGGGGAGGGACCTACGAGCAGTACTTC. The chain is built from TRBV20-1 and TRBJ2-7; weak D call: TRBD2 (7 bases). The V end was cut by 3 bases, the J end by 2 bases, with 17 bases between. The CDR3 runs 15 residues. The germline V gene encodes CDR1 DFQATT and CDR2 SNEGSKA (reference sequence).

The sample holds a few counts of this clonotype. CDR3 region: CAISPREGDGYTF. The DNA for the CDR3 is TGTGCCATCAGCCCCAGGGAAGGGGATGGCTACACCTTC. The chain combines TRBV10-3 with TRBJ1-2, with D perhaps matching TRBD1 (5 bases). The germline gives CDR1 ENHRY, CDR2 SYGVKD. Between the trimmed V and J ends, which lost 6 bases and 6 bases, there was a span of 14 bases. The CDR3 contains 13 residues.

The chain couples TRBV29-1 to TRBJ2-7; possible D gene TRBD2, 6 bases. The CDR3 is 13 residues long. Germline CDR1 reads SQVTM; CDR2 reads ANQGSEA. Trimming pared 4 bases from V and 4 bases from J, leaving 14 bases between. CDR3 nucleotide sequence: TGCAGCGTTGTCGTGGAGGGCTCGTACGAGCAGTACTTC. The encoded protein is CSVVVEGSYEQYF.

A remark on this clonotype: Since the CDR3 does not end with the conserved phenylalanine or tryptophan, this likely comes from a read error. The rearrangement joins TRBV7-2 to TRBJ2-5; D is ambiguous. Trimming stripped 1 base from V and 2 bases from J, with 5 bases between. The CDR3 runs to 13 residues. CDR1 is SGHTA and CDR2 is FQGNSA in the germline V gene. CDR3 amino acids: CASSLEIQETQYL. CDR3 in DNA: TGTGCCAGCAGCTTAGAGATACAAGAGACCCAGTACCTC.

The chain uses TRBV29-1 and TRBJ1-5; tentatively, D is TRBD1 (5 bases). Deletions cut 1 base from V and 10 bases from J, with 14 bases between. The V gene's germline CDR1 is SQVTM and CDR2 ANQGSEA. The length of the CDR3 is 13 residues. The CDR3: CSVEGEGEGPQHF. The CDR3 DNA is TGCAGCGTTGAAGGAGAAGGGGAGGGACCCCAGCATTTT.

This clonotype was counted only a few times. The gene calls are TRBV7-2 and TRBJ2-1; 7 nucleotides align to TRBD1. The CDR3 runs 16 residues. From germline, CDR1 is SGHTA and CDR2 FQGNSA. V dropped 4 bases and J dropped 7; count of bases not matched to a gene: 13. The CDR3 is CASSSTRQGRLNEQFF. The CDR3 coding sequence is TGTGCCAGCAGCTCAACACGACAGGGTAGACTGAATGAGCAGTTCTTC. Full variable domain (rest looked up from reference TRBV7-2 and TRBJ2-1): GAGVSQSPSNKVTEKGKDVELRCDPISGHTALYWYRQSLGQGLEFLIYFQGNSAPDKSGLPSDRFSAERTGGSVSTLTIQRTQQEDSAVYLCASSSTRQGRLNEQFFGPGTRLTVL.